One and the same sample provided the 7 T cell receptor beta chains below, sequenced in a study of blood T cell repertoires in COVID-19. Libraries were prepared by immunoSEQ multiplex PCR; TCRdb keeps only in-frame clonotypes and omits some of them. The sample has roughly 190,000 clones; 70% to 85% are singletons. The sample consisted of PBMCs or T cells enriched from blood (not recorded which). The receptors here all came from a woman aged 55-70 years with acute COVID-19.

The chain employs TRBV7-2 and TRBJ2-3, with D possibly matching TRBD2 (6 bases). Per germline, CDR1 SGHTA and CDR2 FQGNSA. This CDR3 has 14 amino acids. Trimming left V 5 bases short and J 2 bases short, with 11 bases between. CDR3: CASSPRDSTDTQYF. The CDR3 DNA follows: TGTGCCAGCAGCCCTCGGGACTCCACAGATACGCAGTATTTT.

The chain carries TRBV2 and TRBJ1-3, with 7 positions matching TRBD1. There are 15 residues in the CDR3. Losses at the gene ends were 6 bases for V and 2 bases for J; bases not matched to a gene: 7. In germline, CDR1 is SNHLY, CDR2 FYNNEI. DNA for the CDR3: TGTGCCAGCAGGGCTGGGACAGCCACTGGAAACACCATATATTTT. Translation gives CASRAGTATGNTIYF.

The CDR3 nucleotides are TGTGCCAGCAGTTACTCCGGGACAGAAGCCTACGAGCAGTACTTC. Translated, it gives CASSYSGTEAYEQYF. The V and J genes are TRBV6-5 and TRBJ2-7, with 7 bases that match TRBD1. The CDR3 is made up of 15 amino acids. CDR1 MNHEY and CDR2 SVGAGI come from the germline V gene. J lost 2 bases, V lost 0 bases, and 4 bases had no gene match.

The J gene is TRBJ1-2, the V gene TRBV7-6; 10 nucleotides agree with TRBD1. Looked up from germline, CDR1 is SGHVS and CDR2 is FNYEAQ. The CDR3 is 15 residues long. J lost 4 bases, V lost 5 bases, and 7 bases had no gene match. This CDR3 is CASSTGQGRSYGYTF. The CDR3 DNA sequence: TGTGCCAGCAGCACGGGACAGGGGAGGAGCTATGGCTACACCTTC.

This rearrangement joins TRBV27 to TRBJ1-2; D possibly corresponds to TRBD1 (6 bases). This CDR3 comprises 13 residues. CDR1 is MNHEY and CDR2 is SMNVEV in the germline V gene (reference sequence). The V and J ends lost 1 base and 8 bases respectively, with 11 bases between them. The CDR3 region is CASSLWQGTGYTF. The CDR3 DNA is TGTGCCAGCAGTTTATGGCAGGGGACGGGCTACACCTTC.

The J gene is TRBJ1-2, the V gene TRBV18; 8 bases fit TRBD1. Looked up from germline, CDR1 is KGHSH and CDR2 is LQKENI. The V segment lost 4 bases and the J segment 7 bases; nucleotides outside the gene matches: 5. The CDR3 is 13 residues long. The CDR3 reads CASSQDRDRGYTF. In DNA, the CDR3 is TGTGCCAGCTCACAGGACAGGGACCGTGGCTACACCTTC. The full variable domain, with the rest looked up from reference TRBV18 and TRBJ1-2, is NAGVMQNPRHLVRRRGQEARLRCSPMKGHSHVYWYRQLPEEGLKFMVYLQKENIIDESGMPKERFSAEFPKEGPSILRIQQVVRGDSAAYFCASSQDRDRGYTFGSGTRLTVV.

This chain uses TRBV19 with TRBJ1-6; 7 bases align to TRBD1. Germline V gene data show CDR1 as LNHDA and CDR2 as SQIVND (reference sequence). V was clipped by 10 bases and J by 3 bases; unmatched bases: 3. The CDR3 is 13 amino acids. The CDR3 reads CATGTDYNSPLHF. CDR3 nucleotide sequence: TGTGCCACCGGGACAGACTATAATTCACCCCTCCACTTT.